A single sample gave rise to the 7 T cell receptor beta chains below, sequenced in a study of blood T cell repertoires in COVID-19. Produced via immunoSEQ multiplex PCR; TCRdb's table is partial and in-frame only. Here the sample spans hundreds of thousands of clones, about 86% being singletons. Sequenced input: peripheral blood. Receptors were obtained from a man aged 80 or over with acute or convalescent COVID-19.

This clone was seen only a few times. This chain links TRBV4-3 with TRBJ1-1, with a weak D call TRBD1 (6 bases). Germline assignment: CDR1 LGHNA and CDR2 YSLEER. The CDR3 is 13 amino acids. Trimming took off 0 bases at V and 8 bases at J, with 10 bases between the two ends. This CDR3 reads CASSQDRGQEAFF. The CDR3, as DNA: TGCGCCAGCAGCCAAGATAGAGGACAGGAAGCTTTCTTT.

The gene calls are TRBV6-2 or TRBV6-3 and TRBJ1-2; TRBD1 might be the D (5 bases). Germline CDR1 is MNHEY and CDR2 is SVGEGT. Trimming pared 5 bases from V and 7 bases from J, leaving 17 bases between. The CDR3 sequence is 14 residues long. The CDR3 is CASSDFQTGLGYTF. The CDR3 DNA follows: TGTGCCAGCAGTGACTTTCAAACGGGACTTGGCTACACCTTC.

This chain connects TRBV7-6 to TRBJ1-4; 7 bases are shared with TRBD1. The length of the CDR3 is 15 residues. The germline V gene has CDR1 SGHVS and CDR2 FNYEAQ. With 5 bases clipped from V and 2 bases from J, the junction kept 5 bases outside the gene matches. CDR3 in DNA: TGTGCCAGCAGCAGGGACAGCTTTACTAATGAAAAACTGTTTTTT. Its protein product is CASSRDSFTNEKLFF.

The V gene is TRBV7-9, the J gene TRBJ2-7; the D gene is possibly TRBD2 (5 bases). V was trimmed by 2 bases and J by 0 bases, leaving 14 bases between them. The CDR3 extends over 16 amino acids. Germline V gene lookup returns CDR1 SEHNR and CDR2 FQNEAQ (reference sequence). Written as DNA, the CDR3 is TGTGCCAGCAGCTTAAGGGCGGGTTCCAGCTCCTACGAGCAGTACTTC. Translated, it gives CASSLRAGSSSYEQYF.

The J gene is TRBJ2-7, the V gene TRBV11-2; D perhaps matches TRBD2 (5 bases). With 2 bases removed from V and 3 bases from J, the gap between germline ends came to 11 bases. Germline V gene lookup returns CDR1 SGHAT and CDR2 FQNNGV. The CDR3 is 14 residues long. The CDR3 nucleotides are TGTGCCAGCAGCTTAAAGCGGTCCATCTACGAGCAGTACTTC. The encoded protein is CASSLKRSIYEQYF.

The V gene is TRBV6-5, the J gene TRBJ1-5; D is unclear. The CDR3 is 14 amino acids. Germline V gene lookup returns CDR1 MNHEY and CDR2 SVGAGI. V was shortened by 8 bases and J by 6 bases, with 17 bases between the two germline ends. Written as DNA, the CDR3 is TGTGCCAGCGGGCTCGGACTTAGCGGTCAGCCCCAGCATTTT. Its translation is CASGLGLSGQPQHF.

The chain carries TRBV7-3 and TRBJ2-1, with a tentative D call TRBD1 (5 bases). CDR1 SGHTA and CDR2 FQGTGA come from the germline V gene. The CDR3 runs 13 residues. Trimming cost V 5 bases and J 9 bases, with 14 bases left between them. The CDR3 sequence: CASSDQTGGEQFF. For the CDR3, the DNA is TGTGCCAGCAGCGACCAAACAGGTGGTGAGCAGTTCTTC.